The entry below describes one T cell receptor (beta chain). These data come from a study of blood T cell repertoires in COVID-19. Original processing methods: Scientists estimated how many nucleated cells there were by amplifying reference gene primers. Here immunoSEQ multiplex PCR was the method, and the copy in TCRdb shows in-frame clones only, minus some. V and J calls and clone size are as listed in that table; D and trimming were resolved from the DNA. The table includes about 55,000 clones, approximately 90% detected once. From germline, CDR1 is MNHEY and CDR2 SVGAGI. J was trimmed by 6 bases and V by 6 bases; bases with no gene match: 4. The length of the CDR3 is 14 residues.

Sample: peripheral blood. This sequence originates from a man aged 80 or over with acute or convalescent COVID-19. This chain joins TRBV6-5 and TRBJ1-6; TRBD1 matches 8 bases. This CDR3 is CASRSGGGNSPLHF. The DNA for the CDR3 is TGTGCCAGCAGGTCAGGGGGCGGTAATTCACCCCTCCACTTT.